A selection of T cell receptor beta chains follows, all from one sample in a study of OX40 agonist ivuxolimab in advanced cancers. TCRdb's copy holds only in-frame clones and misses some; the assay was immunoSEQ multiplex PCR. The sample gives roughly 63,000 clones, around 83% of which show up once; roughly 3.3% is in the top ten. Source: CD4+ or CD8+ T cells sorted from blood, taken in a trial of the OX40 agonist ivuxolimab. Receptor source: an adult with an advanced solid tumor such as melanoma, head and neck, liver or kidney cancer. Each CDR3 is given with its conserved first and last residue. Clone size is not always given. Where it is, it says once, few, many or a class for expanded clones.

TRBV2 once CASRGFSTDTQYF
TRBV7-9 . CASSQEYEQYF
TRBV19 once CASSPGLAGGRLRDEQFF
TRBV25-1 . CASSEPAGGRGDTQYF
TRBV14 . CASSQGSAQGTQYF
TRBV28 few CASNSGGEADEQFF
TRBV4-1 . CASSFRQGAGGLYNEQFF
TRBV10-3 . CAISESTGRTIGYTF
TRBV28 . CASRLPPGQGNYGYTF
TRBV19 . CASSMGGGGKEFF
TRBV18 . CASSPLAGGGTDTQYF
TRBV11-1 few CASSLGRGENTEAFF
TRBV7-2 once CASSLPGNPYNEQFF
TRBV5-1 . CASSLLGQGFTYEQYF
TRBV14 few CASSQGNRGGIQETQYF
TRBV7-3 . CASRTASTGELFF
TRBV7-9 few CASILGQIRNTGELFF
TRBV18 . CASGPEGTEAFF
TRBV4-2 . CASSQDAGGRGNQPQHF
TRBV7-2 . CASSLILGPQGTEAFF
TRBV7-3 . CASSPQGGLEPPHF
TRBV2 few CASSGGGNQPQHF
TRBV28 . CASSPRRDRGPSDYGYTF
TRBV7-2 . CASSPGPGRNGYTF
TRBV5-6 . CASTTGFQETQYF
TRBV18 . CASSPIWGDRGYEQYF